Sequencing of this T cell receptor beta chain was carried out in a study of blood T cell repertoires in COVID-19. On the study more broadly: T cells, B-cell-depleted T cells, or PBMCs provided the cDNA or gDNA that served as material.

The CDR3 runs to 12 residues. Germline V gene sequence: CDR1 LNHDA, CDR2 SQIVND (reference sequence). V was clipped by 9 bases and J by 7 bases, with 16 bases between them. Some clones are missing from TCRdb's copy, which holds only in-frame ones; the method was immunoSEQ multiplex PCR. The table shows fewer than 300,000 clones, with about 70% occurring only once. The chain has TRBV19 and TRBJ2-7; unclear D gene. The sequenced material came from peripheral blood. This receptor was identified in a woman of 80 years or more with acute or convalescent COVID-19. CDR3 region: CASLVGLWEQYF. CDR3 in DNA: TGTGCCAGCCTAGTTGGTCTTTGGGAGCAGTACTTC.